The T cell receptor beta chain described here comes from a study of shared clonotypes between healthy human individuals. Study-wide context: Three plates each covered CD4 naive and memory; CD8 naive two, CD8 memory one. Overall study results and limits: Naive subsets, compared against memory subsets, generally had larger estimated richness values.

Concerning this clone itself: Its antigen is not identified.

Germline lookup yields CDR1 MDHEN and CDR2 SYDVKM. This CDR3 is built from 16 residues. V was cut by 1 base and J by 0 bases, with 9 bases left in between. Only in-frame clones appear in the TCRdb table, and some are missing; sequencing was by immunoSEQ multiplex PCR. The sample contains more than 1,200,000 clones, approximately 98.5% of which appear only once. The TCR comes from a man under 40 in good health. Material: naive CD4+ T cells sorted from blood. Described subset: CD45RA+ positively selected. This chain connects TRBV28 to TRBJ1-4; D ambiguous. CDR3 sequence (DNA): TGTGCCAGCAGTTTATACGGGCAGGCAACTAATGAAAAACTGTTTTTT. Its translation: CASSLYGQATNEKLFF.